This paragraph covers one T cell receptor (beta chain) sequence. No antigen is known for it. Per-nucleotide qualities are absent, and no much larger clonotype sits a single base away. Libraries came from the immunoSEQ multiplex PCR assay. From the authors' description of their analysis: A statistical classification framework was developed to diagnose cytomegalovirus status using the catalog of TCR beta chain sequences. TCRdb provides this immuneACCESS table in a form limited to in-frame rearrangements. Some clones are lacking; in checked studies, under half of them reflect an unresolved V gene, and why the rest are absent is not known. V and J calls and clone size come straight from that table; D and trimming were deduced from the DNA. The sample table lists about 120,000 clones, roughly 90% of them with a count of one. 2% to 2.5% of the sample belongs to the ten largest clones. Germline trimming: 6 bases from V, 1 base from J; junction bases outside gene matches: 7. CDR1 and CDR2, looked up from the germline V gene (reference sequence), are PRHDT and FYEKMQ. The CDR3 runs 15 amino acids, cysteine and phenylalanine included. Only the CDR3 part of the read is kept: 45 bases, read in frame from the first base.

This sample was taken from a study of cytomegalovirus exposure and HLA in healthy donors (dated by TCRdb to between 2016 and 2019). For the wider study: According to a later analysis, one platform produced both the approximately 110 validation repertoires and the 666 repertoires of the first cohort. The study aimed to test whether signatures of past pathogen exposure could be identified by cataloging public T cell receptors. A separate validation cohort of approximately 120 different subjects was used in addition to the approximately 610-subject first cohort. High-throughput TCR immunosequencing, statistical association of individual TCRs with disease status, and machine learning were combined to predict cytomegalovirus infection status.

What the research found in general, with its limitations: It was suggested by the authors that the approach could potentially be generalized to other disease states and immunological phenotypes. A later analysis found that TCRs clustered in the first cohort also tended to co-occur in the 95 to 150 validation repertoires, with 90% to 95% of cluster scores above 0. Three of the identified cytomegalovirus-associated TCR beta chains were confirmed in vitro to be specific for cytomegalovirus antigens. Across donors, most TCR sequences were observed very rarely, whereas some public TCRs were present in many individuals. The validation cohort had no HLA typing available for a later analysis, so co-occurrence within that cohort was assessed over all 130 or so repertoires. In both the original and validation cohorts, the classifier was reported to diagnose cytomegalovirus status with high specificity and sensitivity. In the study, about 150 TCR beta chains were listed as associated with cytomegalovirus.

Separate from the approximately 700-subject first cohort, the validation cohort of 120 subjects was the group to which the donors belonged. The sample taken for sequencing was PBMCs. The rearranged segments are TRBV13 and TRBJ2-3, with TRBD1 identical over 7 junction bases. This receptor was obtained from a young woman in good health and CMV-seronegative. The base sequence is TGTGCCAGCAGTCCGGGACAGCCTCGCACAGATACGCAGTATTTT. Its translation reads: CASSPGQPRTDTQYF.